The 5 T cell receptor beta chains listed next were all sequenced from one sample in a study of control samples from healthy donors and cancer patients. Method: immunoSEQ multiplex PCR; TCRdb's copy keeps in-frame clones and lacks some. The sample has approximately 160,000 clones, about 93% seen once. The sequenced material came from blood. These receptors were obtained from a woman between 25 and 40 years old in good health.

The J gene is TRBJ2-1, the V gene TRBV28; 9 nucleotides agree with TRBD1. This CDR3 is 16 amino acids long. CDR1 and CDR2 (germline): MDHEN, SYDVKM. The trim removed 6 bases at V and 4 bases at J, leaving 10 bases unmatched. CDR3 sequence (DNA): TGTGCCAGCAGCTCTTCCGACAGGGGGTCTTACAATGAGCAGTTCTTC. The encoded protein is CASSSSDRGSYNEQFF.

The CDR3 spells CASSLQPPAGNTIYF. The CDR3 region has the DNA TGTGCCAGCAGCTTGCAACCTCCCGCGGGAAACACCATATATTTT. The chain carries TRBV5-5 and TRBJ1-3; D is uncertain. The V gene's germline CDR1 is SGHKS and CDR2 YYEKEE (reference sequence). This CDR3 contains 15 residues. Trimming removed 1 base at V and 4 bases at J, with 12 bases between.

The table lists this clone with a count of one. The CDR3 bases are TGTGCCAGTAGTATAGTGAGGGGCAGGGGGAACACCGGGGAGCTGTTTTTT. This codes for CASSIVRGRGNTGELFF. The chain uses TRBV19 and TRBJ2-2, with TRBD1 as a possible D gene (6 bases). Germline-derived CDR1 and CDR2 are LNHDA and SQIVND (reference sequence). V dropped 1 base and J dropped 1 base, with 13 bases sitting between them. The CDR3 sequence is 17 residues long.

The chain combines TRBV3-1 (or the pseudogene TRBV3-2) with TRBJ2-7, with 7 bases fitting TRBD2. CDR1 is LGHDT, CDR2 YNNKEL, per germline (reference sequence). Unmatched junction bases numbered 9, after V lost 1 base and J lost 3 bases. CDR3 length: 16 amino acids. The CDR3 is CASSQGRGRGDYEQYF. The CDR3 DNA reads TGTGCCAGCAGCCAAGGGAGGGGACGGGGGGACTACGAGCAGTACTTC.

The chain has TRBV6-5 and TRBJ1-2, with D unresolved. V gave up 2 bases and J gave up 3 bases, with 4 bases separating them. Looked up from germline, CDR1 is MNHEY and CDR2 is SVGAGI. This CDR3 has 12 amino acids. CDR3 nucleotide sequence: TGTGCCAGCAGTTACGGGGACTATGGCTACACCTTC. Translation: CASSYGDYGYTF.